This TCR beta chain was recovered during a study of regulatory T cells in long-lasting Graves disease. General study findings and limits: Small sample size may have lowered accuracy. Analyses excluded thyroid tissue, covering peripheral blood alone.

Arm-PCR with iRepertoire HTBI primers amplified the CDR3 regions for these TCR beta libraries. MiXCR, run by TCRdb on the multiplex PCR reads, gives a single entry per CDR3 protein. The table shows more than 300,000 distinct CDR3 sequences, with roughly a fifth occurring only once. Stated time point: persistent/refractory GD, antithyroid drugs over 5 years with positive TRAb. The TCR library used RNA extracted from PBMCs. Graves' disease diagnoses used American Thyroid Association guidelines. Only a few counts were recorded for this clonotype. Its cognate antigen is unknown. This specimen was peripheral blood mononuclear cells (PBMCs), taken when the disease was refractory, from a patient treated with antithyroid drugs. This clonotype was sampled from a female donor with Graves disease.

CDR3 sequence reads: CASSYGLAGAQGYF. In DNA, the CDR3 is TGTGCCAGCAGTTACGGACTAGCGGGGGCCCAGGGGTACTTC. V gene TRBV6-2 or TRBV6-3 combines with J gene TRBJ2-7; TRBD2 aligns across 13 bases. The V gene end was trimmed by 2 bases and the J gene end by 12 bases; junction bases not matched to a gene: 7. CDR3 length: 14 amino acids. Germline V gene data show CDR1 as MNHEY and CDR2 as SVGEGT.